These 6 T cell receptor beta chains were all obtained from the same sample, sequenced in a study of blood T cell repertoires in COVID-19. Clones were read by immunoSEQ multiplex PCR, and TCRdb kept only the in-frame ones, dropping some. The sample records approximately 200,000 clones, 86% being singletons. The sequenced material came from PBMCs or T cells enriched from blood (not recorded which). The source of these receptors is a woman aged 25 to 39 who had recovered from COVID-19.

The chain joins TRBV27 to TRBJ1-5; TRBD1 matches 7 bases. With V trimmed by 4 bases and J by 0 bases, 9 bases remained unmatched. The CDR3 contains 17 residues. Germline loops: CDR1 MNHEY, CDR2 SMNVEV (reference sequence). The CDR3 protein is CASSSSTGTDSNQPQHF. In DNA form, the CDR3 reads TGTGCCAGCAGTTCAAGTACCGGGACAGATAGCAATCAGCCCCAGCATTTT.

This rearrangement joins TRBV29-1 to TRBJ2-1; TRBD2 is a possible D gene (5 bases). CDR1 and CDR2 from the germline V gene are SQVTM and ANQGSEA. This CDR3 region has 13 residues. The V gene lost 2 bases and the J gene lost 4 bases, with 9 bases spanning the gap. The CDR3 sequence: CSVEIRTYNEQFF. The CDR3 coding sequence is TGCAGCGTTGAAATTCGGACTTACAATGAGCAGTTCTTC.

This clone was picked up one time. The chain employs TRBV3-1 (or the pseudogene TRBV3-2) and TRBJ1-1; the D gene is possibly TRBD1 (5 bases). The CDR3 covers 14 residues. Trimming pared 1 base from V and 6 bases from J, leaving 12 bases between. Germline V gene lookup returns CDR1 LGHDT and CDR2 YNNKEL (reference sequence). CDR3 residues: CASSQGGGFAEAFF. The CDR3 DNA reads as TGTGCCAGCAGCCAAGGGGGGGGTTTCGCTGAAGCTTTCTTT.

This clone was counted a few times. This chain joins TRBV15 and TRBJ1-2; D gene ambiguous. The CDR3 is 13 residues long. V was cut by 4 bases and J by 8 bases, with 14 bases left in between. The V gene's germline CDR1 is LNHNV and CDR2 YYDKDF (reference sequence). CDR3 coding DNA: TGTGCCACCAGCATGCGGACTGTACACGGCTACACCTTC. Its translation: CATSMRTVHGYTF.

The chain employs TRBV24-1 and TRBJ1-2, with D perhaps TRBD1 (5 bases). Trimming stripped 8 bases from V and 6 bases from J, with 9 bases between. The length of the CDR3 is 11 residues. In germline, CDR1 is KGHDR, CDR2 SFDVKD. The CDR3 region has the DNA TGTGCCACCATCCCAGGGAATGGCTACACCTTC. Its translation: CATIPGNGYTF.

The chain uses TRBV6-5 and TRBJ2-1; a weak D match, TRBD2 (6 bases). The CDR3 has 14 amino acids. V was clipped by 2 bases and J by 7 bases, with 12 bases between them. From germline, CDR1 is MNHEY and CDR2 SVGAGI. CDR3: CASSYRGSGNEQFF. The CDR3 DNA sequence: TGTGCCAGCAGTTACCGGGGTAGCGGAAATGAGCAGTTCTTC.